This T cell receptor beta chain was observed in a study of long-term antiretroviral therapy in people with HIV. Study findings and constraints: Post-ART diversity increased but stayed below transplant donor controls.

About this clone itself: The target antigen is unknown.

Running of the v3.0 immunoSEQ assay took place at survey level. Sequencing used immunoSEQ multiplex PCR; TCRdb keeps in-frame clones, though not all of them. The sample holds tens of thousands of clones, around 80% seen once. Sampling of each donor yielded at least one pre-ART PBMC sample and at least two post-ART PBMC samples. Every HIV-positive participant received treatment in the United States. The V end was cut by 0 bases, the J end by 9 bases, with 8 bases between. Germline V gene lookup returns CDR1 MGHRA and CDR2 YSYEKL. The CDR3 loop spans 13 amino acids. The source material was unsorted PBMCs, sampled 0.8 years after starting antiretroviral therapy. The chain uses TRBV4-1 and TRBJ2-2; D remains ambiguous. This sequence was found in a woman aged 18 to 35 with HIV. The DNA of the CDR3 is TGCGCCAGCAGCCAAGATCTAATAAGGGAGCTGTTTTTT. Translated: CASSQDLIRELFF.